The source of this T cell receptor (beta chain) is a study of blood T cell repertoires in COVID-19. The method was immunoSEQ multiplex PCR; TCRdb's version includes in-frame clones alone and lacks a portion of them. This repertoire shows roughly 400,000 clones, roughly 86% found once; its top ten account for about 1.7%. This clone was found once. CDR3 length equals 14 residues. The germline V gene encodes CDR1 LNHDA and CDR2 SQIVND (reference sequence). V lost 0 bases to trimming and J lost 4 bases; unmatched junction nucleotides: 2. Material: PBMCs or T cells enriched from blood (not recorded which). This receptor was identified in a woman under 40 who had recovered from COVID-19. The V gene is TRBV19, the J gene TRBJ2-7; 8 nucleotides agree with TRBD2. CDR3 DNA sequence: TGTGCCAGTAGTATAGAAAGCGGGAGATACGAGCAGTACTTC. Translated, it gives CASSIESGRYEQYF.